This T cell receptor (beta chain) was documented in a study of blood T cell repertoires in COVID-19. On the study more broadly: The analysed material was cDNA or gDNA that came from T cells, B-cell-depleted T cells, or PBMCs.

Per the original methods: Estimation of nucleated cell counts was performed using reference gene primer amplification. TCRdb's table, derived via immunoSEQ multiplex PCR, lists solely in-frame clones and lacks some. The D gene and trimming were derived from the DNA, and the V and J assignments and clone size from that table. Of over 120,000 clones detected, over 70% appear once; the ten largest clones hold less than 2%. The CDR3 is made up of 16 amino acids. J was trimmed by 9 bases and V by 4 bases; bases with no gene match: 10. Looked up from germline, CDR1 is SGHRS and CDR2 is YFSETQ. The source is an older woman with acute or convalescent COVID-19. The material sequenced was peripheral blood. The chain joins TRBV5-1 to TRBJ2-1, with 13 bases aligning to TRBD2. The CDR3 region has the DNA TGCGCCAGCAGCGCGCTACTAGCGGGAGGGCTCGCTGAGCAGTTCTTC. Its protein is CASSALLAGGLAEQFF.